What follows describes a single T cell receptor (beta chain). The CDR3 sequence is 16 residues long. The germline gives CDR1 MGHRA, CDR2 YSYEKL. Trimming cost V 0 bases and J 4 bases, with 13 bases left between them. Authors' analysis steps: Researchers report that nucleated cell counts were estimated from reference gene primer amplification. This table comes from immunoSEQ multiplex PCR, and its TCRdb copy is limited to in-frame clones, with some not included. V, J and clone size derive from that table, while D and trimming were established from the DNA sequence. The data hold 90,000 or so clones, with about 90% observed a single time. This sample is part of a study of blood T cell repertoires in COVID-19. Study as a whole: Sites in the United States, Italy and Spain provided acute and convalescent COVID-19 samples. PBMCs, B-cell-depleted T cells, or T cells provided the cDNA or gDNA that made up the material.

This clonotype was obtained from a human donor in a cohort sampled during active COVID-19. Sequenced sample: peripheral blood. V is TRBV4-1 and J is TRBJ1-3; D may be TRBD1 (6 bases). Here the CDR3 DNA reads TGCGCCAGCAGCCAAGAAACAGGGTCTAGAGGAAACACCATATATTTT. Protein product: CASSQETGSRGNTIYF.